A single T cell receptor beta chain is shown here with its context. Its antigen is undetermined. A much larger clone differs by one base, so this may be a read error. Since no conserved phenylalanine or tryptophan closes the CDR3, a read error is the likely cause. The data were taken from a study of tumor-infiltrating lymphocytes in primary liver carcinoma. About the research overall: Patients were men and women aged 30 to 69 years. Whole-study findings and limits: Significantly greater top-250-clone fractions characterized tumors relative to blood (p = 0.039). The proportion of top clones found throughout all five tumor regions was only about 7-24%.

Trimming left V 5 bases short and J 6 bases short, with 24 bases between. Germline V gene data show CDR1 as SEHNR and CDR2 as FQNEAQ (reference sequence). The CDR3 covers 17 residues. Bulk tissue was left unsorted, and RNA and DNA were co-extracted from about 20-30 mg of it. Every tumor sample had over 80% viable tumor cells. The investigators made TCR beta cDNA from around 540 ng total RNA, using a constant-region primer. Each TCR beta library was derived from three nested multiplex PCR rounds that employed slightly modified ARM-PCR. With TRBV1-TRBV30 forward primers and a C-beta reverse primer, the first two PCR rounds were run for nine to eleven cycles each. TCRdb passed the multiplex PCR reads through MiXCR, listing each CDR3 protein once. This sample has around 71,000 distinct CDR3 sequences; about 70% occur once, and the top ten carry roughly 15%.

The V and J genes are TRBV7-9 and TRBJ2-3; D is unclear. This receptor was identified in a woman between 55 and 75 years old with primary liver carcinoma and hepatitis B virus infection. The sample comprised liver tumor tissue from sampling region 4. Subset: tumor region T4, right-lateral pole. The CDR3 DNA follows: TGTGCCAGCAGCCCAACAGTCCACGATAGTACCCCTGATACGCAGTATCTT. It specifies CASSPTVHDSTPDTQYL.